This T cell receptor beta chain was captured by sequencing in a study of CD8+CD57+ T cells in acquired aplastic anemia (dated by TCRdb to the late 2010s). The study in broad terms: Extracted DNA from sorted CD4+ and CD8+ cells averaged approximately 3 ug, ranging from roughly 0.2 to 30 ug. A CD8+CD57+ expansion meant a frequency higher than the mean frequency seen in healthy subjects. What the research found in general, with its limitations: No significant difference in CD8+ Simpson's diversity was found between patients and healthy controls (P=0.060). Around 28 CD8+ CDR3 sequences were found to be shared between patients and controls, but these sequences appeared to be highly expressed in patients and within the immunodominant clones of the patients.

The trim is 0 bases for V and 6 bases for J, with a gap of 12 bases between the germline ends. There are 13 amino acids in the CDR3, from cysteine to phenylalanine inclusive. The entry retains the CDR3 DNA only, 39 bases that are in frame from base 1. CDR1 is given as DFQATT and CDR2 as SNEGSKA, both from the germline V gene (reference sequence). TCR beta VDJ combination and CDR3 sequence profiling used genomic DNA as the template. An Illumina HiSeq 2000 was used for TCR repertoire sequencing. The original methods were these. Repertoires were assessed using TRBV/TRBJ rearrangement plots, CDR3 size and DJ length profiles, and Simpson's diversity index. Whichever DNA sequence was most abundant in the deep sequencing data was defined as the immunodominant clone. CDR3 amino acid sequences were screened for sharing across subjects and were compared with published repertoires and the VDJdb database. TCRdb itself trimmed the public reads at Q25 with fastp, ran MiXCR and retained productive beta chains. Each CDR3 protein appears once, grouped with its most common genes and DNA. V and J calls and clone size were set by TCRdb, not the authors. The sample includes 160,000 or so distinct CDR3 sequences, with 65% to 75% observed a single time. Jointly, the top ten make up approximately 42% of the sample.

Only a few counts were recorded for this clonotype. There is no known antigen for this receptor. No much larger clonotype is one base removed from it; base qualities were not supplied. Expansion of CD8+CD57+ cells had been shown by flow cytometry in the patients chosen for sequencing. Every patient had severe acquired aplastic anemia, diagnosed using the International Study of Aplastic Anemia and Agranulocytosis and Camitta criteria. No therapy had been received by the patients at the time of blood sampling. In the study, sorted CD4+ and CD8+ blood T cells from patients with severe aplastic anemia and from healthy subjects underwent deep sequencing of TCR repertoires. Patients were enrolled in the USA under clinicaltrials.gov protocols 00001620, 01623167, 00001397, 00071045, 00081523 and 00961064. Ficoll-Paque density gradient centrifugation was used to isolate peripheral blood mononuclear cells. Before DNA was extracted, CD4+ and CD8+ T cells were sorted using either FACS or magnetic beads.

The rearrangement combines TRBV20-1 with TRBJ2-7; the D call could be TRBD1 or TRBD2, with each sharing 5 bases. The sequenced material came from sorted CD4+, CD8+, or CD8+CD57+ T cells (not recorded which) from PBMCs. The sequence was obtained from a human donor with aplastic anemia. The sequenced DNA is TGCAGTGCTAGAGAGGGGGTGCTAGCCGAGCAGTACTTC. Protein translation: CSAREGVLAEQYF.